The text below deals with one T cell receptor (beta chain). Antigen unknown. V trimming: 0 bases; J trimming: 2 bases; junction bases outside the gene matches: 6. Germline V lookup: CDR1 GTSNPN, CDR2 SVGIG (reference sequence). The CDR3 covers 16 residues. This sample stems from a study of cytomegalovirus exposure and HLA in healthy donors. Study results and caveats: There was a cluster of highly shared sequence variants that was likely a sequencing artifact. Indistinguishability led to the exclusion of some V segments, TRBV6-2 and TRBV6-3 included. The classifier, whose performance was assessed in both the original and validation cohorts, reportedly diagnosed cytomegalovirus status with high specificity and sensitivity.

A multiplex PCR was run with 60 Vbeta primers and 13 Jbeta primers. Repertoires were generated with immunoSEQ multiplex PCR, while TCRdb's copy carries only in-frame clones and drops some. The sample contains 150,000 to 200,000 clones, around 78% of which appear only once. The sample consisted of PBMCs. The clonotype was recovered from a man aged 18 to 30 in good health and CMV-seronegative. This rearrangement joins TRBV30 to TRBJ1-2, with 10 bases matching TRBD1. The CDR3 DNA is TGTGCCTGGAGTGTAGGGACAGGGGCAGTAAACTATGGCTACACCTTC. Amino acid sequence: CAWSVGTGAVNYGYTF.